Listed below are T cell receptor beta chains from one sample, sequenced in a study of beta chain features in type 1 diabetes. Some clones are missing from TCRdb's copy, which holds only in-frame ones; the method was immunoSEQ multiplex PCR. The repertoire includes almost 350,000 clones, around 9% of them detected once, and 0.9% to 1.1% sits in the top ten. Sequencing was carried out using central memory CD4+ T cells from blood. The receptors were gathered from a man aged 25 to 45 with type 1 diabetes. The CDR3 runs from the conserved cysteine through the conserved F or W. The order of the fields is V gene, clone size, D gene, J gene, CDR3 protein, CDR3 DNA. A D gene is named only where the DNA matches it firmly. Where a row states a size, it is once, few, many or the class of an expanded clone; other rows omit it.

v_gene: TRBV7-9
abundance: -
d_gene: TRBD1
j_gene: TRBJ1-2
CDR3aa: CASSKPGQGLNYGYTF
CDR3nt: TGTGCCAGCAGCAAACCGGGACAGGGCCTTAACTATGGCTACACCTTC

v_gene: TRBV18
abundance: -
d_gene: -
j_gene: TRBJ2-3
CDR3aa: CASSPFPPTDYATDTQYF
CDR3nt: TGTGCCAGCTCACCTTTCCCCCCCACAGATTACGCCACAGATACGCAGTATTTT

v_gene: TRBV2
abundance: few
d_gene: -
j_gene: TRBJ1-6
CDR3aa: CASSEDLNSPLHF
CDR3nt: TGTGCCAGCAGTGAAGATTTGAATTCACCCCTCCACTTT

v_gene: TRBV7-6
abundance: -
d_gene: -
j_gene: TRBJ1-5
CDR3aa: CASSLALNQPQHF
CDR3nt: TGTGCCAGCAGCTTGGCACTTAATCAGCCCCAGCATTTT

v_gene: TRBV7-9
abundance: few
d_gene: -
j_gene: TRBJ1-4
CDR3aa: CASSSQGEKLFF
CDR3nt: TGTGCCAGCAGCTCGCAGGGGGAAAAACTGTTTTTT

v_gene: TRBV4-1
abundance: -
d_gene: TRBD1
j_gene: TRBJ1-3
CDR3aa: CASSQETRQGASGNTIYF
CDR3nt: TGCGCCAGCAGCCAAGAAACGAGACAGGGGGCTAGTGGAAACACCATATATTTT

v_gene: TRBV5-1
abundance: few
d_gene: -
j_gene: TRBJ2-2
CDR3aa: CASSLDPGETGELFF
CDR3nt: TGCGCCAGCAGCTTGGATCCAGGGGAGACCGGGGAGCTGTTTTTT

v_gene: TRBV5-1
abundance: -
d_gene: -
j_gene: TRBJ2-3
CDR3aa: CASSMGGSPSTDTQYF
CDR3nt: TGCGCCAGCAGCATGGGGGGCAGTCCAAGCACAGATACGCAGTATTTT

v_gene: TRBV19
abundance: few
d_gene: TRBD2
j_gene: TRBJ2-5
CDR3aa: CASSGLAGVETQYF
CDR3nt: TGTGCCAGTAGTGGACTAGCGGGGGTGGAGACCCAGTACTTC

v_gene: TRBV29-1
abundance: few
d_gene: -
j_gene: TRBJ1-2
CDR3aa: CSVDVGYGYTF
CDR3nt: TGCAGCGTTGATGTCGGCTATGGCTACACCTTC

v_gene: TRBV6-1
abundance: -
d_gene: -
j_gene: TRBJ1-5
CDR3aa: CASRSGGSNQPQHF
CDR3nt: TGTGCCAGCAGGTCCGGGGGCAGCAATCAGCCCCAGCATTTT

v_gene: TRBV7-2
abundance: -
d_gene: -
j_gene: TRBJ2-3
CDR3aa: CASSRPPGRRNTDTQYF
CDR3nt: TGTGCCAGCAGCCGTCCTCCGGGGAGGCGGAACACAGATACGCAGTATTTT

v_gene: TRBV21-1
abundance: -
d_gene: -
j_gene: TRBJ2-7
CDR3aa: CASKSGDEDHEQYF
CDR3nt: TGTGCCAGCAAATCAGGGGACGAGGACCACGAGCAGTACTTC

v_gene: TRBV7-8
abundance: -
d_gene: -
j_gene: TRBJ2-5
CDR3aa: CASSIDVAGETQYF
CDR3nt: TGTGCCAGCAGCATAGACGTGGCGGGGGAGACCCAGTACTTC

v_gene: TRBV29-1
abundance: many
d_gene: -
j_gene: TRBJ2-2
CDR3aa: CSVVGVGTGELFF
CDR3nt: TGCAGCGTAGTAGGGGTTGGCACCGGGGAGCTGTTTTTT

v_gene: TRBV5-1
abundance: -
d_gene: -
j_gene: TRBJ1-5
CDR3aa: CASSLGGIDNQPQHF
CDR3nt: TGCGCCAGCAGCTTGGGCGGGATTGACAATCAGCCCCAGCATTTT

v_gene: TRBV7-9
abundance: few
d_gene: -
j_gene: TRBJ1-4
CDR3aa: CASSTFQGQLFF
CDR3nt: TGTGCCAGCAGCACTTTTCAGGGACAACTGTTTTTT

v_gene: TRBV7-9
abundance: -
d_gene: TRBD1
j_gene: TRBJ2-7
CDR3aa: CASSPPLRQGGSYEQYF
CDR3nt: TGTGCCAGCAGCCCGCCCTTGAGACAGGGCGGATCCTACGAGCAGTACTTC

v_gene: TRBV5-1
abundance: few
d_gene: -
j_gene: TRBJ1-1
CDR3aa: CASSSTEGTEAFF
CDR3nt: TGCGCCAGCAGCTCGACAGAAGGCACTGAAGCTTTCTTT

v_gene: TRBV4-2
abundance: -
d_gene: TRBD2
j_gene: TRBJ2-1
CDR3aa: CASSQDERGAYNEQFF
CDR3nt: TGTGCCAGCAGCCAAGACGAGCGGGGGGCCTACAATGAGCAGTTCTTC

v_gene: TRBV7-2
abundance: few
d_gene: -
j_gene: TRBJ1-6
CDR3aa: CASSFAGLSGSPLHF
CDR3nt: TGTGCCAGCAGCTTTGCAGGGCTTAGTGGTTCACCCCTCCACTTT

v_gene: TRBV5-1
abundance: -
d_gene: TRBD1
j_gene: TRBJ2-3
CDR3aa: CASSLLQGSPDTQYF
CDR3nt: TGCGCCAGCAGCTTGTTACAGGGGTCTCCCGATACGCAGTATTTT

v_gene: TRBV5-4
abundance: few
d_gene: -
j_gene: TRBJ1-4
CDR3aa: CASSSGGGASREKLFF
CDR3nt: TGTGCCAGCAGCTCTGGGGGGGGCGCGAGTCGTGAAAAACTGTTTTTT

v_gene: TRBV29-1
abundance: few
d_gene: -
j_gene: TRBJ1-1
CDR3aa: CSVQGKGGTEAFF
CDR3nt: TGCAGCGTCCAGGGGAAGGGCGGCACTGAAGCTTTCTTT

v_gene: TRBV7-9
abundance: few
d_gene: TRBD2
j_gene: TRBJ2-7
CDR3aa: CASSFGLAGALYEQYF
CDR3nt: TGTGCCAGCAGCTTTGGACTAGCGGGGGCCCTCTACGAGCAGTACTTC

v_gene: TRBV7-2
abundance: -
d_gene: -
j_gene: TRBJ2-5
CDR3aa: CASSSGMRGQETQYF
CDR3nt: TGTGCCAGCAGCTCTGGGATGAGGGGGCAAGAGACCCAGTACTTC

v_gene: TRBV2
abundance: few
d_gene: TRBD1
j_gene: TRBJ1-5
CDR3aa: CASRGTGGREQPQHF
CDR3nt: TGTGCCAGCAGGGGGACAGGGGGCAGGGAACAGCCCCAGCATTTT

v_gene: TRBV11-2
abundance: -
d_gene: -
j_gene: TRBJ2-3
CDR3aa: CASSRGGGNPDTQYF
CDR3nt: TGTGCCAGCAGCCGGGGAGGAGGGAACCCAGATACGCAGTATTTT

v_gene: TRBV19
abundance: few
d_gene: TRBD2
j_gene: TRBJ2-7
CDR3aa: CASSIGGGAYEQYF
CDR3nt: TGTGCCAGTAGTATTGGCGGGGGGGCCTACGAGCAGTACTTC

v_gene: TRBV29-1
abundance: few
d_gene: TRBD2
j_gene: TRBJ2-3
CDR3aa: CSVSGGATDTQYF
CDR3nt: TGCAGCGTTAGCGGGGGGGCGACAGATACGCAGTATTTT

v_gene: TRBV4-1
abundance: few
d_gene: TRBD2
j_gene: TRBJ2-7
CDR3aa: CASSQEPAGYYEQYF
CDR3nt: TGCGCCAGCAGCCAAGAGCCAGCGGGGTACTACGAGCAGTACTTC

v_gene: TRBV7-2
abundance: few
d_gene: -
j_gene: TRBJ2-7
CDR3aa: CASSLLTDPLLSYF
CDR3nt: TGTGCCAGCAGCTTACTGACGGACCCCCTCCTTTCGTACTTC

v_gene: TRBV15
abundance: few
d_gene: -
j_gene: TRBJ2-7
CDR3aa: CATSRDRYEQYF
CDR3nt: TGTGCCACCAGCAGAGATCGGTACGAGCAGTACTTC

v_gene: TRBV7-2
abundance: few
d_gene: -
j_gene: TRBJ2-7
CDR3aa: CASSLGDWGGEQYF
CDR3nt: TGTGCCAGCAGCTTAGGGGATTGGGGAGGCGAGCAGTACTTC

v_gene: TRBV7-2
abundance: -
d_gene: -
j_gene: TRBJ1-4
CDR3aa: CASSLLVSGGTEKLFF
CDR3nt: TGTGCCAGCAGCTTACTGGTAAGCGGAGGCACAGAAAAACTGTTTTTT

v_gene: TRBV5-8
abundance: few
d_gene: -
j_gene: TRBJ1-5
CDR3aa: CASSLELSQPQHF
CDR3nt: TGTGCCAGCAGCTTGGAACTAAGTCAGCCCCAGCATTTT

v_gene: TRBV6-1
abundance: few
d_gene: -
j_gene: TRBJ2-2
CDR3aa: CAISELATKNTGELFF
CDR3nt: TGTGCCATCAGTGAGCTGGCGACGAAGAACACCGGGGAGCTGTTTTTT

v_gene: TRBV5-1
abundance: -
d_gene: -
j_gene: TRBJ1-5
CDR3aa: CASSLTPTGNQPQHF
CDR3nt: TGCGCCAGCAGCTTGACTCCCACAGGGAATCAGCCCCAGCATTTT

v_gene: TRBV19
abundance: -
d_gene: -
j_gene: TRBJ1-3
CDR3aa: CASSILTAGNTIYF
CDR3nt: TGTGCCAGTAGTATATTGACAGCTGGAAACACCATATATTTT

v_gene: TRBV5-6
abundance: many
d_gene: TRBD2
j_gene: TRBJ2-1
CDR3aa: CASRHSGGREFF
CDR3nt: TGTGCCAGCAGGCATAGCGGGGGACGGGAGTTCTTC

v_gene: TRBV29-1
abundance: few
d_gene: -
j_gene: TRBJ1-1
CDR3aa: CSVEEGLTTEAFF
CDR3nt: TGCAGCGTTGAGGAGGGCCTTACCACTGAAGCTTTCTTT

v_gene: TRBV4-3
abundance: few
d_gene: -
j_gene: TRBJ2-2
CDR3aa: CASSQESPRGSYTGELFF
CDR3nt: TGCGCCAGCAGCCAAGAAAGCCCCCGGGGCAGCTACACCGGGGAGCTGTTTTTT

v_gene: TRBV7-2
abundance: few
d_gene: TRBD1
j_gene: TRBJ2-1
CDR3aa: CASLNPGQGVNEQFF
CDR3nt: TGTGCCAGCTTAAACCCGGGACAGGGAGTAAATGAGCAGTTCTTC

v_gene: TRBV16
abundance: few
d_gene: -
j_gene: TRBJ1-2
CDR3aa: CASSQSLQDVYGYTF
CDR3nt: TGTGCCAGCAGCCAATCATTACAGGACGTCTATGGCTACACCTTC